Listed below are T cell receptor beta chains from one sample, sequenced in a study of vaccination effects on CD4 cells after COVID-19. These receptors' targets are unknown. Clones were sequenced by immunoSEQ multiplex PCR, and TCRdb holds only the in-frame ones, with some missing. The profile shows tens of thousands of clones, 75% to 85% of them singletons. The source was CD4+ T cells from PBMCs cultured with HCoV-229E spike peptides, collected after COVID-19 vaccination. These receptors were collected from a human donor who received a COVID-19 vaccine. Each CDR3 is given with its conserved first and last residue. The D gene is left open where the match is weak. Rows give clone size only sometimes, using once, few, many, or a class for an expanded clone.

d_gene	v_gene	j_gene	abundance	CDR3aa	CDR3nt
-	TRBV30	TRBJ2-5	-	CAWNLQDTQYF	TGTGCCTGGAACCTACAAGATACCCAGTACTTC
TRBD2	TRBV27	TRBJ2-2	once	CASSLFRGAGELFF	TGTGCCAGCAGTTTATTTCGGGGGGCCGGGGAGCTGTTTTTT
-	TRBV24-1	TRBJ1-2	-	CATSDGPDRFGGYGYTF	TGTGCCACCAGTGACGGACCCGACAGGTTTGGGGGGTATGGCTACACCTTC
-	TRBV19	TRBJ2-5	-	CASKEGAGWETQYF	TGTGCCAGTAAGGAGGGGGCGGGATGGGAGACCCAGTACTTC
-	TRBV28	TRBJ1-2	few	CASSVNYGYTF	TGTGCCAGCAGTGTTAACTATGGCTACACCTTC
-	TRBV6-5	TRBJ1-1	few	CASSYSAGKAEAFF	TGTGCCAGCAGTTACTCGGCAGGGAAGGCTGAAGCTTTCTTT
TRBD2	TRBV6-6	TRBJ2-5	-	CASSYRGGAGETQYF	TGTGCCAGCAGTTACCGCGGGGGGGCCGGGGAGACCCAGTACTTC
-	TRBV5-1	TRBJ2-2	-	CASSLPGALGELFF	TGCGCCAGCAGCTTGCCGGGGGCACTTGGGGAGCTGTTTTTT
-	TRBV12-5	TRBJ1-3	-	CASGSSGQGNTIYF	TGTGCTAGTGGTTCCAGCGGGCAAGGAAACACCATATATTTT
TRBD1	TRBV5-6	TRBJ1-2	-	CASSPETGGRRYTF	TGTGCCAGCAGCCCTGAAACAGGGGGAAGGAGGTACACCTTC
-	TRBV6-6	TRBJ2-2	-	CASSYLDSGELFF	TGTGCCAGCAGTTATCTTGATTCAGGGGAGCTGTTTTTT
-	TRBV6-5	TRBJ1-1	-	CASSYQSGFDEAFF	TGTGCCAGCAGTTACCAGTCGGGGTTTGATGAAGCTTTCTTT
TRBD2	TRBV13	TRBJ2-1	-	CASSSGLAGGNEQFF	TGTGCCAGCAGCTCGGGACTAGCGGGGGGAAATGAGCAGTTCTTC
-	TRBV18	TRBJ1-1	-	CASSPQGQNTEAFF	TGTGCCAGCTCACCACAGGGCCAGAACACTGAAGCTTTCTTT
-	TRBV2	TRBJ2-2	-	CASSLWGPNTGELFF	TGTGCCAGCAGCTTGTGGGGGCCGAACACCGGGGAGCTGTTTTTT
-	TRBV6-5	TRBJ1-1	-	CASSSHRVGTEAFF	TGTGCCAGCAGTTCCCACAGGGTGGGCACTGAAGCTTTCTTT
-	TRBV13	TRBJ1-2	-	CASSLKGVEPAF	TGTGCCAGCAGCTTAAAGGGCGTTGAGCCAGCCTTC
-	TRBV18	TRBJ2-1	once	CASSPSQDIYNEQFF	TGTGCCAGCTCACCAAGCCAGGACATCTACAATGAGCAGTTCTTC
TRBD2	TRBV24-1	TRBJ2-3	-	CATSDPRGVSSTDTQYF	TGTGCCACCAGTGACCCCCGGGGGGTATCTAGCACAGATACGCAGTATTTT
-	TRBV27	TRBJ1-2	-	CASLPDSPIQGYTF	TGTGCCAGCCTCCCGGACAGCCCTATCCAGGGCTACACCTTC
-	TRBV7-9	TRBJ1-4	few	CASSLDVGEKLFF	TGTGCCAGCAGCTTAGATGTAGGTGAAAAACTGTTTTTT
-	TRBV6-2/TRBV6-3	TRBJ1-3	-	CASSSPLTSGNTIYF	TGTGCCAGCAGTTCTCCTCTAACGTCTGGAAACACCATATATTTT
-	TRBV18	TRBJ2-2	-	CASSPPSQGVSLFF	TGTGCCAGCTCACCACCGTCGCAGGGTGTTTCGTTGTTTTTT
-	TRBV7-6	TRBJ2-3	-	CASSLANLAFTDTQYF	TGTGCCAGCAGCTTAGCTAATCTAGCGTTCACAGATACGCAGTATTTT
-	TRBV6-5	TRBJ2-2	-	CASGGGFTGELFF	TGTGCTTCTGGGGGGGGCTTCACCGGGGAGCTGTTTTTT
TRBD1	TRBV7-8	TRBJ1-1	-	CASRTGQVISNTEAFF	TGTGCCAGCAGAACGGGACAGGTTATTTCGAACACTGAAGCTTTCTTT
-	TRBV14	TRBJ1-6	-	CASSPAERRTGHVSPLHF	TGTGCCAGCAGCCCCGCCGAGAGACGCACCGGACATGTATCACCCCTCCACTTT
-	TRBV5-1	TRBJ1-4	once	CASSRDGASNEKLFF	TGCGCCAGCAGCCGCGACGGTGCGTCTAATGAAAAACTGTTTTTT
-	TRBV3-1/TRBV3-2	TRBJ1-5	few	CASSQALQSNQPQHF	TGTGCCAGCAGCCAAGCTTTGCAGTCCAATCAGCCCCAGCATTTT
TRBD1	TRBV5-8	TRBJ1-1	-	CASPVDRGGLDTEAFF	TGTGCCAGCCCGGTAGACAGGGGGGGATTAGACACTGAAGCTTTCTTT
-	TRBV5-1	TRBJ2-1	-	CASSFGVASYNEQFF	TGCGCCAGCAGCTTTGGGGTTGCCTCCTACAATGAGCAGTTCTTC
TRBD1	TRBV12-5	TRBJ2-2	-	CASGLGQGANTGELFF	TGTGCTAGTGGTTTGGGACAGGGGGCAAATACCGGGGAGCTGTTTTTT
-	TRBV19	TRBJ1-2	-	CASSITGRRGRKIANYGYTF	TGTGCCAGTAGTATAACTGGACGGCGGGGGCGCAAAATAGCTAACTATGGCTACACCTTC
TRBD2	TRBV7-2	TRBJ2-3	-	CASSLNPAGGPNTQYF	TGTGCCAGCAGCTTAAATCCAGCGGGGGGGCCCAATACGCAGTATTTT
-	TRBV5-1	TRBJ2-3	once	CASSLTRSTDTQYF	TGCGCCAGCAGCTTAACACGAAGCACAGATACGCAGTATTTT
-	TRBV18	TRBJ2-3	-	CASSLSSVTDTQYF	TGTGCCAGCTCACTATCTTCGGTCACAGATACGCAGTATTTT
TRBD1	TRBV15	TRBJ1-2	-	CATSRPGQGLANYGYTF	TGTGCCACCAGCAGACCGGGACAGGGTCTAGCTAACTATGGCTACACCTTC
TRBD2	TRBV7-2	TRBJ2-3	many	CASSGDYLSTDTQYF	TGTGCCAGCAGTGGGGACTACCTTAGCACAGATACGCAGTATTTT